The clone carrying this T cell receptor beta chain was seen more than once but under ten times. For TCRbeta, the library was prepared with unique molecular identifiers. TCRdb analysed the PCR reads with MiXCR anew, one entry per CDR3 protein. The data contain around 700,000 distinct CDR3 sequences, less than 15% of them singletons. These data are taken from a study of T-cell reconstitution after alpha-beta-depleted transplantation in children. Losses at the gene ends were 9 bases for V and 5 bases for J; bases not matched to a gene: 5. Germline assignment: CDR1 KGHDR and CDR2 SFDVKD. The CDR3 covers 13 residues.

The source is a girl aged 2-10 years with congenital amegakaryocytic thrombocytopenia, due to receive a stem cell transplant. The starting material was PBMCs, obtained before TCRalphabeta/CD19-depleted stem cell transplant. The chain combines TRBV24-1 with TRBJ2-1; 8 nucleotides match TRBD2. The CDR3 DNA reads as TGTGCCACCGGGACGCGGGAGGACAATGAGCAGTTCTTC. It translates to CATGTREDNEQFF.